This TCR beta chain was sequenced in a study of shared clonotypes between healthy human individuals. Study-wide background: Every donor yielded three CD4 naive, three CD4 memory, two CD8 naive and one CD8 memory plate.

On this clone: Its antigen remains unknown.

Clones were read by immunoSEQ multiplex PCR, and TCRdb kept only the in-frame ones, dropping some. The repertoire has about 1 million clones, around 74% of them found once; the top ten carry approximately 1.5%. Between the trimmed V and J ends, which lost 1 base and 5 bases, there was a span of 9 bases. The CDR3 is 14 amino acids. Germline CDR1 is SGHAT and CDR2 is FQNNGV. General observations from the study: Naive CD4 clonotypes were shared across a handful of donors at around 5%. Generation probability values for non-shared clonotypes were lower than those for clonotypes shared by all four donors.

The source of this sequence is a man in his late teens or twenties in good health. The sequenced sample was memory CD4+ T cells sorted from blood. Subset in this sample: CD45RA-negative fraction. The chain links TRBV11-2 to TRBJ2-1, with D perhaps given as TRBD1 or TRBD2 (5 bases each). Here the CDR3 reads CASSLAGTNNEQFF. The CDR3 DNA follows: TGTGCCAGCAGCTTAGCCGGGACCAACAATGAGCAGTTCTTC.